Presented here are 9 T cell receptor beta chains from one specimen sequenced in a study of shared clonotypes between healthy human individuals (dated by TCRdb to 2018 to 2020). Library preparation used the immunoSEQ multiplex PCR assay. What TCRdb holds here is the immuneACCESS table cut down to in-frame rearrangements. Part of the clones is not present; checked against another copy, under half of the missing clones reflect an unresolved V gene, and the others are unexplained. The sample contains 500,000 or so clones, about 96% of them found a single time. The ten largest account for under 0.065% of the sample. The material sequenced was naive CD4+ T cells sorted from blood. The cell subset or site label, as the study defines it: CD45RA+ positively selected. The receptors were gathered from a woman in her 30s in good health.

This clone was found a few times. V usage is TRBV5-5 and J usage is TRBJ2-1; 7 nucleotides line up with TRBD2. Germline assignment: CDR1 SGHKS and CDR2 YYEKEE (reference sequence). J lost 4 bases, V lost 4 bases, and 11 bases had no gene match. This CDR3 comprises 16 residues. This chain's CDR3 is CASSLEGGVKYNEQFF. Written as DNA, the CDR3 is TGTGCCAGCAGCCTGGAGGGAGGGGTCAAGTACAATGAGCAGTTCTTC.

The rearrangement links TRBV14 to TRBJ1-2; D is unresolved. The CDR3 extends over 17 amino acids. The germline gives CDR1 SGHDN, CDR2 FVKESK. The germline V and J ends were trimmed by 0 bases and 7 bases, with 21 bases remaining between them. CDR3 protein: CASSQDLRTISGLGYTF. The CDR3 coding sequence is TGTGCCAGCAGCCAAGATCTTAGGACGATAAGCGGGCTTGGCTACACCTTC.

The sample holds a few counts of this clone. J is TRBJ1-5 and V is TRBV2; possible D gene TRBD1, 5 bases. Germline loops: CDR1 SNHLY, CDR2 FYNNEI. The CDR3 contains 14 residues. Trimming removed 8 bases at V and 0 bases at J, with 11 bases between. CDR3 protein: CASCRDYSNQPQHF. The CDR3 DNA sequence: TGTGCCAGCTGCAGGGATTATAGCAATCAGCCCCAGCATTTT. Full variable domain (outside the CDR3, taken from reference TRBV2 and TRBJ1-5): EPEVTQTPSHQVTQMGQEVILRCVPISNHLYFYWYRQILGQKVEFLVSFYNNEISEKSEIFDDQFSVERPDGSNFTLKIRSTKLEDSAMYFCASCRDYSNQPQHFGDGTRLSIL.

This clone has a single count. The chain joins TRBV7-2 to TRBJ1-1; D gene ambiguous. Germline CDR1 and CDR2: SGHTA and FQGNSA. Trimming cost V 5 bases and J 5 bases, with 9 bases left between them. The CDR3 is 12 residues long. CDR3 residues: CASSPGVTEAFF. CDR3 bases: TGTGCCAGCAGCCCTGGAGTAACTGAAGCTTTCTTT.

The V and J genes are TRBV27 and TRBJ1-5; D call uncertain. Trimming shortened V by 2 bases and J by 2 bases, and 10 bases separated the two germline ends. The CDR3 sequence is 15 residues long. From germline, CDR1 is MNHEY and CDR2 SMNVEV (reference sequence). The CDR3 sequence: CASSLTVHGNQPQHF. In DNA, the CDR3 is TGTGCCAGCAGTTTAACCGTCCATGGCAATCAGCCCCAGCATTTT.

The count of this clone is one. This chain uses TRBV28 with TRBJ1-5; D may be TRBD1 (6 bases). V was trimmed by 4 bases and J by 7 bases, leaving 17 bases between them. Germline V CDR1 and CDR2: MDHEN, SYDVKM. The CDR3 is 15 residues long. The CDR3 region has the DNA TGTGCCAGCAGTTACTTGGCAGGGGCAGTCCAGCCCCAGCATTTT. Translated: CASSYLAGAVQPQHF.

In nucleotides, the CDR3 is TGTGCCAGTAGTCTCTTAGGGGCAAATCAGCCCCAGCATTTT. This translates into CASSLLGANQPQHF. The chain links TRBV19 to TRBJ1-5, with TRBD1 as a possible D gene (5 bases). The CDR3 runs 14 residues. V dropped 5 bases and J dropped 4 bases, with 12 bases sitting between them. CDR1 is LNHDA and CDR2 is SQIVND in the germline V gene (reference sequence).

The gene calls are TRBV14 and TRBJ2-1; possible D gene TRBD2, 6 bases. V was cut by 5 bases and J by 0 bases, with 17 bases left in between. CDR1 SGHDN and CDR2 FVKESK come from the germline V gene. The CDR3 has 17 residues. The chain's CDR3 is CASSLRSGRRSYNEQFF. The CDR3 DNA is TGTGCCAGCAGCTTGAGAAGCGGGCGCCGCTCCTACAATGAGCAGTTCTTC.

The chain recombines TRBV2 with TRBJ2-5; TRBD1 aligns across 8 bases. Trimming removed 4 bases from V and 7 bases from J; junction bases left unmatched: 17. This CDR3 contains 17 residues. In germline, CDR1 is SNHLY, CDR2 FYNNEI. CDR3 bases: TGTGCCAGCAGTGTTGGCAGGGGGCCTCATTTCGTGAGGACCCAGTACTTC. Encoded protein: CASSVGRGPHFVRTQYF. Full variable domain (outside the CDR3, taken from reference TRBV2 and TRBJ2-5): EPEVTQTPSHQVTQMGQEVILRCVPISNHLYFYWYRQILGQKVEFLVSFYNNEISEKSEIFDDQFSVERPDGSNFTLKIRSTKLEDSAMYFCASSVGRGPHFVRTQYFGPGTRLLVL.